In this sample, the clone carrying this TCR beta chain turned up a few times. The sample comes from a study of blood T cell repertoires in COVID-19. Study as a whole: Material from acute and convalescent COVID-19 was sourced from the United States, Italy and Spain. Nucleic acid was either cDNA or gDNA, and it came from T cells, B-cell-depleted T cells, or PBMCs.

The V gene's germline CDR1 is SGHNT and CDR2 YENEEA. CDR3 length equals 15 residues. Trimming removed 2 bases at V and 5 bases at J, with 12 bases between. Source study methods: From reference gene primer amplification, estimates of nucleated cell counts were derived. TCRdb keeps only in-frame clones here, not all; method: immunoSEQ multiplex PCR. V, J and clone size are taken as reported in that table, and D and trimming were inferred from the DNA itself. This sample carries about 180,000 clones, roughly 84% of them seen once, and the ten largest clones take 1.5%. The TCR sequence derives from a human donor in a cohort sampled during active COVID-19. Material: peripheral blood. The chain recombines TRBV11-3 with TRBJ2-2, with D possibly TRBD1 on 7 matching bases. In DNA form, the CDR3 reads TGTGCCAGCAGCTTAAGCCCAGGGGGGACCGGGGAGCTGTTTTTT. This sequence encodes CASSLSPGGTGELFF.